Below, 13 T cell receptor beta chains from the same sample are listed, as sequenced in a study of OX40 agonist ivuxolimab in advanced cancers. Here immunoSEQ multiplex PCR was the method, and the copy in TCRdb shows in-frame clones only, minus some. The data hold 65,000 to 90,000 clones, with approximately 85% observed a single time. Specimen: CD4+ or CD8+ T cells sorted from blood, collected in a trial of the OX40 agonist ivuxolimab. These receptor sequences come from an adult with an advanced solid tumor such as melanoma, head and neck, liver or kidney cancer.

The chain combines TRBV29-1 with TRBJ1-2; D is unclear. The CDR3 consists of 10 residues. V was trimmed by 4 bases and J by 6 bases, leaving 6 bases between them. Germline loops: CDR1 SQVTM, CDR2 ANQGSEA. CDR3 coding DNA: TGCAGCGTTGGGGGAGATGGCTACACCTTC. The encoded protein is CSVGGDGYTF.

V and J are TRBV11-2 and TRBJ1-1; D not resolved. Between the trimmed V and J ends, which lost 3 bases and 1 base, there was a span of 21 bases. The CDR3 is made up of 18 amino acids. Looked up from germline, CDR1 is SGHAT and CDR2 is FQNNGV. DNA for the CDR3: TGTGCCAGCAGCTTCTCGAGAGGGCGGAGGAGAAGGAACACTGAAGCTTTCTTT. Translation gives CASSFSRGRRRRNTEAFF.

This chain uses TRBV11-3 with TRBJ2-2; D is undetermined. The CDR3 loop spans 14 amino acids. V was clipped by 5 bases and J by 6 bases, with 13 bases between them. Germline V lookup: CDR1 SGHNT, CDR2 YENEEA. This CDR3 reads CASSQSLTAGELFF. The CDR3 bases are TGTGCCAGCAGCCAATCCCTGACCGCCGGGGAGCTGTTTTTT. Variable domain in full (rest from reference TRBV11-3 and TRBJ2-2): EAGVVQSPRYKIIEKKQPVAFWCNPISGHNTLYWYLQNLGQGPELLIRYENEEAVDDSQLPKDRFSAERLKGVDSTLKIQPAELGDSAVYLCASSQSLTAGELFFGEGSRLTVL.

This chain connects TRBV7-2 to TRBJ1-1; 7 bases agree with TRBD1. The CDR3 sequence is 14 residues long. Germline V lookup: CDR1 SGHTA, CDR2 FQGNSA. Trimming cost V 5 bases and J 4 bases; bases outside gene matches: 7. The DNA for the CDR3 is TGTGCCAGCAGCATACTGACAGGGTTCACTGAAGCTTTCTTT. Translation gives CASSILTGFTEAFF. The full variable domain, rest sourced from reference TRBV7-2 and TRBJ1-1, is GAGVSQSPSNKVTEKGKDVELRCDPISGHTALYWYRQSLGQGLEFLIYFQGNSAPDKSGLPSDRFSAERTGGSVSTLTIQRTQQEDSAVYLCASSILTGFTEAFFGQGTRLTVV.

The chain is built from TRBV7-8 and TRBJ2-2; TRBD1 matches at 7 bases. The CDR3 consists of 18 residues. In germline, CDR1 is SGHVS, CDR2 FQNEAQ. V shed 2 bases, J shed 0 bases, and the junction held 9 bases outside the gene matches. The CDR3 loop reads CASSLFPDRTANTGELFF. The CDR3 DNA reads TGTGCCAGCAGCTTATTCCCGGACAGGACCGCGAACACCGGGGAGCTGTTTTTT.

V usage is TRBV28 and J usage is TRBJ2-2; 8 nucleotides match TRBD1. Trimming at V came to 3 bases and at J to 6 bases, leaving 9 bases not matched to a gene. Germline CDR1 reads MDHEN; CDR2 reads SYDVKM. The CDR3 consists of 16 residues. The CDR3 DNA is TGTGCCAGCAGTTTTACCGGGACAGGAGGGGCCGGGGAGCTGTTTTTT. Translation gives CASSFTGTGGAGELFF.

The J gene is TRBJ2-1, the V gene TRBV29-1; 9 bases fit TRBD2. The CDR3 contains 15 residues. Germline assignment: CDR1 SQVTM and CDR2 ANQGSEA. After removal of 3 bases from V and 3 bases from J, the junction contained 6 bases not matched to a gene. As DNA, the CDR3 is TGCAGCGTTGATTTGGCGGGGGGGCTCTACAATGAGCAGTTCTTC. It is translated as CSVDLAGGLYNEQFF.

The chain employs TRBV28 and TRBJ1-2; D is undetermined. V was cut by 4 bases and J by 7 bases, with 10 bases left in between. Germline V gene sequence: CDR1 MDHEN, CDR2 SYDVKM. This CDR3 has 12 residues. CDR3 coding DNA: TGTGCCAGCAGTTCGACAAGAGGTGGCTACACCTTC. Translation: CASSSTRGGYTF.

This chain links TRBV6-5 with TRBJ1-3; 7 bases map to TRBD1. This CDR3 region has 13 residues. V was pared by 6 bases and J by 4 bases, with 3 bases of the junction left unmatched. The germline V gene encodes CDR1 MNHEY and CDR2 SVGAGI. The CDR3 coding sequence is TGTGCCAGCAGATCGACAGGGGGAAACACCATATATTTT. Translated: CASRSTGGNTIYF.

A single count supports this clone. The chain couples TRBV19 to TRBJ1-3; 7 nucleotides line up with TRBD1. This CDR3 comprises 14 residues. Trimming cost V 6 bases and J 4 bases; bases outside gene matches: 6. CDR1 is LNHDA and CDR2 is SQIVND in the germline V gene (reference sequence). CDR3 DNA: TGTGCCAGTAGCCCTACAGGGGAAGGAAACACCATATATTTT. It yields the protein CASSPTGEGNTIYF. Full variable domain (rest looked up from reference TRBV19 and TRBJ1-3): DGGITQSPKYLFRKEGQNVTLSCEQNLNHDAMYWYRQDPGQGLRLIYYSQIVNDFQKGDIAEGYSVSREKKESFPLTVTSAQKNPTAFYLCASSPTGEGNTIYFGEGSWLTVV.

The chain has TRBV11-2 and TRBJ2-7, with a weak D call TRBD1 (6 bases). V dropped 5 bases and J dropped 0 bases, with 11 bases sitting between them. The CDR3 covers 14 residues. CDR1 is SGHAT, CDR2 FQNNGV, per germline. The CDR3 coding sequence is TGTGCCAGCAGCCCGGGACATCCCTCCTACGAGCAGTACTTC. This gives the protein CASSPGHPSYEQYF.

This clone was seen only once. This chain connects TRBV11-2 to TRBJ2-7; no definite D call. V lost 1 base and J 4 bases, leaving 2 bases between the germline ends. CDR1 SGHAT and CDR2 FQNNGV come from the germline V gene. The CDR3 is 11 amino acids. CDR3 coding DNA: TGTGCCAGCAGCTTAGCGTACGAGCAGTACTTC. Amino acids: CASSLAYEQYF.

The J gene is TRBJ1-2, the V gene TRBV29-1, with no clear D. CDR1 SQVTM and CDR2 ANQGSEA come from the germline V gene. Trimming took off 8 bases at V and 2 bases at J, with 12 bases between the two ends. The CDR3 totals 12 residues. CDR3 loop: CSYELGNYGYTF. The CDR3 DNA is TGCAGCTACGAACTGGGGAACTATGGCTACACCTTC.